This T cell receptor (beta chain) appears in the sequencing data of a study of PD-1 blockade in classical Hodgkin lymphoma (dated by TCRdb to 2020 to 2022). Notes on the research overall: Nivolumab dosing was 3 mg/kg intravenously every 2 weeks, continuing until either disease progression or unacceptable toxicity. The study used CyTOF and TCR beta sequencing to define a peripheral blood immune signature of response to PD-1 blockade in classical Hodgkin lymphoma.

The time point label, read with the paper, signifies: cycle 1 day 1 (C1D1), immediately before nivolumab initiation. Every trial patient had relapsed after autologous stem cell transplantation, and cohorts A, B and C differed in prior brentuximab vedotin exposure. The trial cohort was composed of over 50 patients with relapsed/refractory classical Hodgkin lymphoma, for whom complete response, partial response or progressive disease was recorded as best overall response. In the multi-cohort phase II CheckMate 205 trial, trial patients received single-agent nivolumab. An independent review committee assessed best overall response by applying the 2007 International Working Group response criteria. Trial PBMCs were collected just before the start of nivolumab (C1D1) and during therapy at cycle 2 day 1 and cycle 4 day 1. Peripheral blood was collected in 8 mL Vacutainer Cell Preparation Tubes, from which PBMCs were isolated by centrifugation and then cryopreserved.

Worth noting for this clone: There is no known antigen for this receptor. One base separates it from a far larger clone, so it is likely a read error.

Looking up the germline V gene yields CDR1 SGHDT and CDR2 YYEEEE. CDR3 length: 15 amino acids, cysteine to phenylalanine. Here the CDR3 DNA is all that survives: 45 bases in frame from base 1. V sheds 4 bases and J sheds 0 bases, leaving 14 bases between their ends. The Qiagen DNeasy kit was used to extract genomic DNA both from unsorted PBMCs and from the negatively selected CD4+ and CD8+ fractions. Amplification of TCR beta CDR3 regions was done by immunoSEQ multiplex PCR with primers that anneal to V and J segments. A synthetic immune receptor repertoire was used to minimize amplification bias, and remaining bias was computationally removed after sequencing. As for how the authors treated the data: Custom Python scripts were used to quantify repertoire diversity as the Shannon entropy index. Unsorted, CD4+ and CD8+ repertoires were examined separately, except in combined analyses, for which CD4+ and CD8+ sequences were merged in silico. Clonal expansion was defined as at least a 2-fold frequency increase after treatment relative to C1D1, with a pseudocount of 0.5 for undetected baseline clones. Singleton clones were defined as clones with 0 or 1 copy at C1D1, and non-singleton clones were defined as clones with 2 or more copies. Clones expanded in unsorted samples were labelled as CD4+, CD8+ or unknown by matching protein sequences in sorted samples from the same patient. Wilcoxon tests on paired samples were used to test diversity changes from C1D1 to C4D1. Imported from immuneACCESS, the table was reduced by TCRdb to in-frame sequences with V and J called. These copies leave out some clones; in studies compared against another copy, an unresolved V gene accounts for under half, and the cause of the remainder is not known. Clonal size and the V and J genes are those of that table, whereas D and trimming came from the DNA. The sample yields roughly 61,000 clones; 75% to 90% were counted once. The ten largest clones add up to over 14% of the sample.

The investigation overall reported the following: Patients starting nivolumab less than 1 year after ASCT had lower diversity and were excluded from later analyses to avoid confounding by immune reconstitution. Newly diagnosed patients were reported to have lower baseline TCR diversity than healthy donors, and relapsed/refractory patients were reported to have lower baseline TCR diversity still. A significant rise by C4D1 was seen in CD4+ but not CD8+ TCR diversity (p=0.0027 vs p=0.16), with the rise being most apparent in complete responders (p=0.02). The study was limited to a single clinical trial cohort, and causes of repertoire differences, possibly disease activity or prior therapy, remained undefined. Trial patients with a complete response had baseline diversity similar to that of newly diagnosed patients, while partial responders and progressors had significantly lower diversity.

The V gene is TRBV5-6 and the J gene is TRBJ2-7; the D gene could be TRBD1 or TRBD2, each one agreeing over 5 bases. This sequence originates from a human donor with classical Hodgkin lymphoma. Sequenced here: peripheral blood mononuclear cells (PBMCs), sampled at baseline. The CDR3 protein sequence reads: CASSVGPGTSYEQYF. The sequenced DNA: TGTGCCAGCAGCGTGGGACCCGGGACCTCCTACGAGCAGTACTTC.